This entry is about one TCR beta chain. These data come from a study of control samples from healthy donors and cancer patients. TCRdb's table, derived via immunoSEQ multiplex PCR, lists solely in-frame clones and lacks some. The profile shows some 160,000 clones, approximately 94% of them singletons. The ends were cut back, 3 bases at V and 5 bases at J, with 13 bases in the middle. The germline V gene has CDR1 LNHDA and CDR2 SQIVND (reference sequence). This CDR3 is 14 amino acids long. The specimen sequenced was blood. The chain joins TRBV19 to TRBJ2-5; D gene ambiguous. This sequence was found in a woman aged 40 to 49 in good health. The CDR3 region has the DNA TGTGCCAGTAGTATTCGCCACATTTCGGAGACCCAGTACTTC. Its protein is CASSIRHISETQYF.